The subject of this entry is one T cell receptor (beta chain). The sample originates from a study of blood T cells in healthy people across ages. A second PCR of roughly 7 to 11 cycles used a sample-barcoded 5' primer and a J-beta primer mix. TCRdb processed the 5' RACE reads anew with MiXCR; each CDR3 protein has one entry. Altogether fewer than 1 million distinct CDR3 sequences are present, 40% to 50% being singletons, with the ten largest covering roughly 18%. The sequence came from a man aged 60 to 75 in good health. Sequenced sample: blood.

The DNA for the CDR3 is TGTGCCAGCAACAGGGGGTCCAACTATGGCTACACCTTC. It translates to CASNRGSNYGYTF. The chain recombines TRBV27 with TRBJ1-2; the match to TRBD1 covers 8 bases. J gave up 2 bases and V 7 bases, and 3 bases lay outside the gene matches. The CDR3 length is 13 residues. CDR1 and CDR2 (germline): MNHEY, SMNVEV (reference sequence).